What follows are 31 T cell receptor beta chains derived from one specimen sequenced in a study of T cell repertoires in cytomegalovirus infection. TCRdb passed the reads through MiXCR, listing each CDR3 protein once. The sample lists approximately 990,000 distinct CDR3 sequences, about 33% seen once, with roughly an eighth in the top ten. Their specific antigens are unknown. The specimen was cultured CD8+ T cells from PBMCs, collected from culture after CMV antigen stimulation. The receptors shown here come from a human donor in good health (CMV status not recorded). Some clones in this sample may be carry-over from other donors' samples.

The gene calls are TRBV19 and TRBJ2-1; D remains ambiguous. V gave up 8 bases and J gave up 0 bases, with 14 bases separating them. The CDR3 covers 15 residues. Germline CDR1 and CDR2: LNHDA and SQIVND (reference sequence). CDR3 region: CASSPTPYSYNEQFF. In nucleotides, the CDR3 is TGTGCCAGTTCGCCTACACCATACTCCTACAATGAGCAGTTCTTC.

This clonotype was observed a few times. The V gene is TRBV28, the J gene TRBJ2-1, with D tentatively TRBD2 (5 bases). Per the germline V gene, CDR1 is MDHEN and CDR2 is SYDVKM. V gave up 1 base and J gave up 8 bases, with 12 bases separating them. The CDR3 contains 14 residues. The CDR3 is CASSLLDFRDEQFF. CDR3 in DNA: TGTGCCAGCAGTTTATTGGACTTTAGGGATGAGCAGTTCTTC. The full variable domain, rest sourced from reference TRBV28 and TRBJ2-1, is DVKVTQSSRYLVKRTGEKVFLECVQDMDHENMFWYRQDPGLGLRLIYFSYDVKMKEKGDIPEGYSVSREKKERFSLILESASTNQTSMYLCASSLLDFRDEQFFGPGTRLTVL.

This clonotype was picked up a small number of times. The chain combines TRBV7-6 with TRBJ2-7; 15 bases agree with TRBD2. Losses at the gene ends were 4 bases for V and 2 bases for J; bases not matched to a gene: 9. The CDR3 runs to 18 residues. Germline CDR1 and CDR2: SGHVS and FNYEAQ. This CDR3 reads CASSSGTSGGTAPYEQYF. In DNA, the CDR3 is TGTGCCAGCAGCTCCGGGACTAGCGGGGGGACCGCTCCCTACGAGCAGTACTTC.

The rearrangement uses TRBV4-1 and TRBJ2-5; no definite D call. The CDR3 sequence is 14 residues long. V shed 1 base and J shed 4 bases, with 10 bases lying between them. The germline gives CDR1 MGHRA, CDR2 YSYEKL. CDR3 nucleotides: TGCGCCAGCAGCCAAGCGGTAAGAGGAGAGACCCAGTACTTC. Translated, it gives CASSQAVRGETQYF.

The rearrangement uses TRBV9 and TRBJ2-3; 8 bases line up with TRBD2. Germline V lookup: CDR1 SGDLS, CDR2 YYNGEE. CDR3 size: 13 residues. The V segment lost 3 bases and the J segment 8 bases; nucleotides outside the gene matches: 5. CDR3 nucleotides: TGTGCCAGCAGCGGAGGGACTAGTTCTACGCAGTATTTT. Encoded protein: CASSGGTSSTQYF.

This clonotype was detected many times. The chain employs TRBV6-6 and TRBJ2-3; 13 nucleotides match TRBD2. Germline CDR1 MNHNY, CDR2 SVGAGI (reference sequence). This CDR3 has 17 amino acids. J gave up 2 bases and V 4 bases, and 6 bases lay outside the gene matches. The CDR3 sequence is CASSSPGTSGVTDTQYF. The CDR3, as DNA: TGTGCCAGCAGTTCACCGGGGACTAGCGGGGTCACAGATACGCAGTATTTT.

The V gene is TRBV6-5, the J gene TRBJ1-1; 7 bases align to TRBD1. The CDR3 has 13 amino acids. Germline assignment: CDR1 MNHEY and CDR2 SVGAGI. With 6 bases clipped from V and 7 bases from J, the junction kept 8 bases outside the gene matches. The CDR3 loop is CASSRWDSDEAFF. The CDR3 DNA sequence: TGTGCCAGCAGCCGATGGGACAGCGATGAAGCTTTCTTT.

The genes are TRBV19 and TRBJ1-5; tentative D call: TRBD1 (5 bases). Looked up from germline, CDR1 is LNHDA and CDR2 is SQIVND (reference sequence). Trimming left V 8 bases short and J 5 bases short, with 13 bases between. CDR3 length: 13 residues. As DNA, the CDR3 is TGTGCCAGTCTCGGAGGGGTCGATCAGCCCCAGCATTTT. This translates into CASLGGVDQPQHF.

The chain has TRBV20-1 and TRBJ2-7; D tentatively fits TRBD1 or TRBD2 (5 bases each). This CDR3 is built from 14 residues. Germline values: CDR1 DFQATT, CDR2 SNEGSKA (reference sequence). V gave up 3 bases and J gave up 7 bases, with 19 bases separating them. The CDR3 DNA is TGCAGTGCTAGGGACCCGGGGCTCCCTTGGGAGCAGTACTTC. This gives the protein CSARDPGLPWEQYF.

The chain is built from TRBV4-3 and TRBJ2-3; D is perhaps TRBD1 or TRBD2 (7 bases each). The CDR3 has 17 residues. Germline CDR1 and CDR2: LGHNA and YSLEER. Between the trimmed V and J ends, which lost 3 bases and 4 bases, there was a span of 20 bases. This CDR3 is CASSHRTTGTIADTQYF. The CDR3 bases are TGCGCCAGCAGCCACCGAACGACAGGGACTATCGCAGATACGCAGTATTTT.

This clonotype has just a few counts. This chain links TRBV7-8 with TRBJ2-2, with 10 bases lining up with TRBD2. The germline gives CDR1 SGHVS, CDR2 FQNEAQ. The CDR3 covers 15 residues. Unmatched junction bases numbered 6, after V lost 5 bases and J lost 6 bases. In nucleotides, the CDR3 is TGTGCCAGCAGCCAGCGGGGGGGTAACGCCGGGGAGCTGTTTTTT. This encodes CASSQRGGNAGELFF.

This clonotype was seen a few times. The chain combines TRBV7-9 with TRBJ2-3; TRBD2 matches at 8 bases. Germline V gene data show CDR1 as SEHNR and CDR2 as FQNEAQ (reference sequence). This CDR3 contains 16 residues. V was pared by 4 bases and J by 1 base, with 7 bases of the junction left unmatched. CDR3 sequence (DNA): TGTGCCAGCAGCTCCTTAAATAGCGGGGGCACAGATACGCAGTATTTT. The encoded protein is CASSSLNSGGTDTQYF.

This chain uses TRBV6-5 with TRBJ1-6; D unclear. CDR1 and CDR2 from the germline V gene are MNHEY and SVGAGI. The CDR3 totals 14 residues. The V and J ends lost 6 bases and 5 bases respectively, with 11 bases between them. The CDR3 coding sequence is TGTGCCAGCAGACTGTACCCCGATAATTCACCCCTCCACTTT. Protein product: CASRLYPDNSPLHF.

The chain uses TRBV24-1 and TRBJ2-7, with D perhaps matching TRBD2 (6 bases). Germline V lookup: CDR1 KGHDR, CDR2 SFDVKD. V was pared by 10 bases and J by 7 bases, with 16 bases between. CDR3 length: 12 amino acids. CDR3 sequence reads: CATAGTAGEQYF. The CDR3 DNA follows: TGTGCCACTGCGGGGACGGCGGGGGAGCAGTACTTC.

J is TRBJ2-3 and V is TRBV12-3 or TRBV12-4; 7 nucleotides agree with TRBD2. Losses at the gene ends were 10 bases for V and 3 bases for J; bases not matched to a gene: 7. The CDR3 loop spans 13 amino acids. The CDR3 coding sequence is TGTGCCATCGGGGGGAGTACTACAGATACGCAGTATTTT. Translation gives CAIGGSTTDTQYF.

This clonotype showed up just a few times. This chain joins TRBV4-1 and TRBJ2-7; D is ambiguous. This CDR3 contains 14 residues. V shed 1 base and J shed 1 base, with 8 bases lying between them. Germline V gene sequence: CDR1 MGHRA, CDR2 YSYEKL. The CDR3 spells CASSQVEDSYEQYF. DNA of the CDR3: TGCGCCAGCAGCCAAGTGGAAGATTCCTACGAGCAGTACTTC.

This clonotype was detected only a few times. V gene TRBV6-1 combines with J gene TRBJ2-6, with a possible D match to TRBD1 (5 bases). CDR1 MNHNS and CDR2 SASEGT come from the germline V gene. This CDR3 has 15 residues. Deletions cut 6 bases from V and 0 bases from J, with 9 bases between. The CDR3 here is CASSQDSSGANVLTF. The CDR3 bases are TGTGCCAGCAGCCAAGACAGCTCTGGGGCCAACGTCCTGACTTTC.

The J gene is TRBJ2-7, the V gene TRBV6-1; TRBD1 matches 7 bases. J was trimmed by 1 base and V by 6 bases; bases with no gene match: 12. Germline values: CDR1 MNHNS, CDR2 SASEGT. The CDR3 spans 16 residues. The CDR3 DNA reads TGTGCCAGCAGGCGCACTCCGGGACAGAGATCCTACGAGCAGTACTTC. This gives the protein CASRRTPGQRSYEQYF.

V and J are TRBV7-9 and TRBJ2-5; TRBD1 might be the D (5 bases). Germline values: CDR1 SEHNR, CDR2 FQNEAQ (reference sequence). The germline V and J ends were trimmed by 2 bases and 2 bases, with 18 bases remaining between them. CDR3 length: 17 residues. This chain's CDR3 is CASSLLVVQVLQETQYF. The CDR3 region has the DNA TGTGCCAGCAGCTTATTAGTTGTACAGGTGCTTCAAGAGACCCAGTACTTC.

The rearrangement uses TRBV2 and TRBJ2-7, with 10 bases fitting TRBD1. There are 12 residues in the CDR3. Germline loops: CDR1 SNHLY, CDR2 FYNNEI. V dropped 8 bases and J dropped 5; count of bases not matched to a gene: 3. CDR3 bases: TGTGCCAGCGAGACAGGGGGCGACGAGCAGTACTTC. Amino acid sequence: CASETGGDEQYF.

This clonotype has at least ten counts. The chain recombines TRBV7-9 with TRBJ1-1; D may be TRBD1 (6 bases). The V end was cut by 3 bases, the J end by 9 bases, with 8 bases between. In germline, CDR1 is SEHNR, CDR2 FQNEAQ (reference sequence). This CDR3 contains 11 residues. CDR3 sequence: CASSLDSKAFF. The DNA for the CDR3 is TGTGCCAGCAGCTTGGACAGCAAAGCTTTCTTT.

The chain employs TRBV3-1 and TRBJ2-1; 9 bases align to TRBD2. J was trimmed by 2 bases and V by 3 bases; bases with no gene match: 8. There are 17 residues in the CDR3. Germline V CDR1 and CDR2: LGHDT, YNNKEL (reference sequence). The CDR3 sequence is CASSHSDSGGPYNEQFF. In nucleotides, the CDR3 is TGTGCCAGCAGCCACTCTGATAGCGGGGGACCCTACAATGAGCAGTTCTTC.

In its sample, this clonotype was seen a few times. V gene TRBV4-2 combines with J gene TRBJ2-7; tentative D call: TRBD1 (6 bases). This CDR3 spans 16 amino acids. Per the germline V gene, CDR1 is LGHNA and CDR2 is YNFKEQ. V was trimmed by 1 base and J by 2 bases, leaving 15 bases between them. The CDR3 bases are TGTGCCAGCAGCCAAGGGCTACAGGGATCCACCTACGAGCAGTACTTC. Amino acids: CASSQGLQGSTYEQYF.

V usage is TRBV29-1 and J usage is TRBJ2-2; 8 bases line up with TRBD1. The J segment lost 6 bases and the V segment lost 1 base, leaving 10 bases of the junction unmatched. CDR1 is SQVTM and CDR2 is ANQGSEA in the germline V gene. CDR3 length: 16 amino acids. In DNA form, the CDR3 reads TGCAGCGTTGAAGGCCCGGGACAGGAAATCCCCGGGGAGCTGTTTTTT. It specifies CSVEGPGQEIPGELFF.

As to this clonotype: Relative to the germline gene, one junction end is altered; a read error may explain this. The J gene is TRBJ2-1, the V gene TRBV9; maybe TRBD1 (5 bases). The germline V gene has CDR1 SGDLS and CDR2 YYNGEE. This CDR3 is built from 15 residues. CDR3 DNA: TGTGCCAACAGCGTAAACCAGGGCACCTACAATGAGCAGTTCTTC. Translated: CANSVNQGTYNEQFF. Drawing the rest from reference TRBV9 and TRBJ2-1, the complete variable domain is DSGVTQTPKHLITATGQRVTLRCSPRSGDLSVYWYQQSLDQGLQFLIQYYNGEERAKGNILERFSAQQFPDLHSELNLSSLELGDSALYFCANSVNQGTYNEQFFGPGTRLTVL.

The chain carries TRBV27 and TRBJ1-5; 8 nucleotides match TRBD1. Losses at the gene ends were 6 bases for V and 4 bases for J; bases not matched to a gene: 14. From germline, CDR1 is MNHEY and CDR2 SMNVEV (reference sequence). The CDR3 is 17 residues long. The DNA for the CDR3 is TGTGCCAGCAGCCCTCCTCAGGACAGGGCCCTAAATCAGCCCCAGCATTTT. Translating it yields CASSPPQDRALNQPQHF.

V gene TRBV15 combines with J gene TRBJ2-7; 8 bases are shared with TRBD2. This CDR3 comprises 13 residues. The trim removed 5 bases at V and 6 bases at J, leaving 6 bases unmatched. Germline V lookup: CDR1 LNHNV, CDR2 YYDKDF (reference sequence). The CDR3 coding sequence is TGTGCCACCAGCCTCTACGGGGGGGGCGAGCAGTACGTC. It specifies CATSLYGGGEQYV.

This clonotype was seen a handful of times. The chain couples TRBV14 to TRBJ2-7; D is unclear. Germline V gene data show CDR1 as SGHDN and CDR2 as FVKESK. V shed 4 bases and J shed 6 bases, with 10 bases lying between them. CDR3 length: 12 amino acids. In DNA form, the CDR3 reads TGTGCCAGCAGCCCCTTCGGGCTCGAGCAGTACTTC. Translating it yields CASSPFGLEQYF.

This clonotype was counted a few times. The V and J genes are TRBV7-8 and TRBJ2-3; 7 bases match TRBD2. Germline CDR1 reads SGHVS; CDR2 reads FQNEAQ. The V segment lost 3 bases and the J segment 9 bases; nucleotides outside the gene matches: 15. There are 16 residues in the CDR3. Here the CDR3 reads CASSFPGEAGDRTQYF. DNA for the CDR3: TGTGCCAGCAGCTTCCCGGGTGAGGCGGGGGATAGGACGCAGTATTTT.

This clonotype was seen a handful of times. The chain employs TRBV4-1 and TRBJ2-7; D might be TRBD2 (7 bases). Germline V gene sequence: CDR1 MGHRA, CDR2 YSYEKL. The CDR3 is 13 residues long. V lost 6 bases to trimming and J lost 5 bases, with 14 bases between them. The CDR3 is CASSLQGGDEQYF. The CDR3 bases are TGCGCCAGCAGTCTACAGGGAGGGGACGAGCAGTACTTC.

This clonotype was seen many times. The rearrangement uses TRBV7-8 and TRBJ1-1, with a weak D call TRBD1 (5 bases). V shed 4 bases and J shed 6 bases, with 12 bases lying between them. The CDR3 is made up of 13 amino acids. CDR1 is SGHVS, CDR2 FQNEAQ, per germline. The CDR3 loop is CASSSIDSPEAFF. In DNA form, the CDR3 reads TGTGCCAGCAGCTCTATTGACAGCCCTGAAGCTTTCTTT.